These 10 T cell receptor beta chains came from one sample sequenced in a study of blood T cell repertoires in COVID-19. TCRdb's copy holds only in-frame clones and misses some; the assay was immunoSEQ multiplex PCR. This sample has 99,000 or so clones, with about four fifths found just once. What was sequenced was peripheral blood. Receptor source: a woman between 65 and 79 years old with acute or convalescent COVID-19.

V and J are TRBV4-1 and TRBJ2-2; D possibly corresponds to TRBD2 (6 bases). This CDR3 is 18 amino acids long. V was shortened by 5 bases and J by 0 bases, with 19 bases between the two germline ends. Germline V CDR1 and CDR2: MGHRA, YSYEKL. The CDR3 is CASSGKAFAGTNTGELFF. The CDR3 DNA is TGCGCCAGCAGCGGAAAGGCGTTTGCGGGAACGAACACCGGGGAGCTGTTTTTT.

The rearrangement joins TRBV6-5 to TRBJ2-5; tentative D call: TRBD2 (7 bases). Germline CDR1 reads MNHEY; CDR2 reads SVGAGI. V was shortened by 7 bases and J by 5 bases, with 11 bases between the two germline ends. CDR3 length: 12 residues. Here the CDR3 reads CASKGGLETQYF. The CDR3 DNA sequence: TGTGCCAGCAAGGGGGGGTTGGAGACCCAGTACTTC.

This clone was counted a few times. The chain is built from TRBV7-8 and TRBJ2-5; 14 bases map to TRBD2. Unmatched junction bases numbered 12, after V lost 4 bases and J lost 5 bases. Germline lookup yields CDR1 SGHVS and CDR2 FQNEAQ. This CDR3 is 18 amino acids long. The CDR3 sequence is CASSSGLAGGPTRETQYF. CDR3 DNA sequence: TGTGCCAGCAGCTCTGGACTAGCGGGGGGCCCTACCAGGGAGACCCAGTACTTC.

This clone was detected only once. The chain uses TRBV28 and TRBJ1-4; unclear D gene. Trimming stripped 5 bases from V and 6 bases from J, with 10 bases between. The CDR3 consists of 13 residues. Germline V gene data show CDR1 as MDHEN and CDR2 as SYDVKM. In DNA, the CDR3 is TGTGCCAGCAGTCGTGGACTGGATGAAAAACTGTTTTTT. Its translation is CASSRGLDEKLFF.

The chain joins TRBV7-8 to TRBJ2-5; perhaps TRBD1 as D (5 bases). V lost 4 bases, J lost 0 bases, and 15 bases lay in between. This CDR3 region has 16 residues. The germline CDR1 and CDR2 sequences are SGHVS and FQNEAQ. This chain's CDR3 is CASSYVTKGYQETQYF. The CDR3 DNA reads as TGTGCCAGCAGCTACGTCACCAAGGGGTACCAAGAGACCCAGTACTTC.

This clone was picked up one time. The chain links TRBV10-2 to TRBJ1-1; the match to TRBD1 covers 7 bases. Germline lookup yields CDR1 WSHSY and CDR2 SAAADI. This CDR3 has 17 residues. Trimming cost V 1 base and J 4 bases; bases outside gene matches: 12. The CDR3 spells CASSEFIGNRGGTEAFF. The CDR3 nucleotides are TGCGCCAGCAGTGAGTTTATAGGGAACAGGGGAGGCACTGAAGCTTTCTTT.

This chain connects TRBV19 to TRBJ1-5; D is unresolved. Between the trimmed V and J ends, which lost 8 bases and 1 base, there was a span of 12 bases. Germline values: CDR1 LNHDA, CDR2 SQIVND (reference sequence). The CDR3 runs 14 residues. DNA of the CDR3: TGTGCCAGTGATTACTCTCGGAGCAATCAGCCCCAGCATTTT. This encodes CASDYSRSNQPQHF.

The rearrangement joins TRBV7-9 to TRBJ2-1; D gene ambiguous. With 2 bases removed from V and 4 bases from J, the gap between germline ends came to 9 bases. The CDR3 has 14 amino acids. CDR1 and CDR2 from the germline V gene are SEHNR and FQNEAQ (reference sequence). As DNA, the CDR3 is TGTGCCAGCAGCTTAAGTCAACTTTACAATGAGCAGTTCTTC. This gives the protein CASSLSQLYNEQFF.

This rearrangement joins TRBV7-9 to TRBJ1-1; TRBD1 aligns across 10 bases. V was pared by 4 bases and J by 0 bases, with 2 bases of the junction left unmatched. This CDR3 is 15 amino acids long. Per the germline V gene, CDR1 is SEHNR and CDR2 is FQNEAQ (reference sequence). The CDR3 nucleotides read TGTGCCAGCAGCTCGGGACAGGGGATGAACACTGAAGCTTTCTTT. Encoded protein: CASSSGQGMNTEAFF.

J is TRBJ1-2 and V is TRBV19; unclear D gene. V lost 6 bases and J 1 base, leaving 9 bases between the germline ends. Germline CDR1 LNHDA, CDR2 SQIVND (reference sequence). The CDR3 loop spans 13 amino acids. The CDR3 region has the DNA TGTGCCAGTAGGTACGACATTAACTATGGCTACACCTTC. Protein sequence: CASRYDINYGYTF.